Listed below are T cell receptor beta chains from one sample, sequenced in a study of regulatory T cells in long-lasting Graves disease. TCRdb fed the multiplex PCR reads into MiXCR, producing one record per CDR3 protein. The table shows a few hundred thousand distinct CDR3 sequences, with around 20% occurring only once. The data also belong to a second study, concerning T cells in Graves' hyperthyroidism and ophthalmopathy.

This specimen consisted of peripheral blood mononuclear cells (PBMCs), obtained at new diagnosis, from a patient treated with antithyroid drugs. Receptors originate from a young woman with Graves disease. The CDR3 runs from the conserved cysteine through the conserved F or W. The D gene is left open where the match is weak. Rows give clone size only sometimes, using once, few, many, or a class for an expanded clone.

>TRBV11-2|TRBD2|TRBJ2-2|-
CASSPGGGPNTGELFF
TGTGCCAGCAGCCCGGGGGGGGGACCGAACACCGGGGAGCTGTTTTTT
>TRBV5-5|TRBD1|TRBJ2-7|-
CASSWSRGLNEQYF
TGTGCCAGCAGCTGGTCCAGGGGGCTGAACGAGCAGTACTTC
>TRBV12-3/TRBV12-4|-|TRBJ2-7|many
CASSLGTYEQYF
TGTGCCAGCAGTTTGGGCACCTACGAGCAGTACTTC
>TRBV5-1|-|TRBJ1-3|-
CASSLTAGNTIYF
TGCGCCAGCAGCTTGACAGCAGGAAACACCATATATTTT
>TRBV20-1|-|TRBJ1-2|-
CSAGSDYGYTF
TGCAGTGCTGGGAGCGACTATGGCTACACCTTC
>TRBV5-1|-|TRBJ2-2|many
CASSLATGYSAGELFF
TGCGCCAGCAGCTTGGCCACAGGGTATTCGGCCGGGGAGCTGTTTTTT
>TRBV4-1|TRBD1|TRBJ2-5|many
CASSQDLGQGAETQYF
TGCGCCAGCAGCCAAGATCTTGGACAGGGAGCAGAGACCCAGTACTTC
>TRBV7-8|TRBD1|TRBJ1-2|-
CASSSTTGGRSYTF
TGTGCCAGCAGCTCCACGACAGGGGGCAGAAGCTACACCTTC
>TRBV12-3/TRBV12-4|TRBD1|TRBJ2-3|-
CASSRQGFKADTQYF
TGTGCCAGCAGCAGACAGGGGTTTAAGGCAGATACGCAGTATTTT
>TRBV12-5|-|TRBJ1-3|many
CASGLIGTGNTIYF
TGTGCTAGTGGCCTCATCGGTACCGGAAACACCATATATTTT
>TRBV6-2/TRBV6-3|TRBD1|TRBJ2-7|many
CASSPQGDRDYEQYF
TGTGCCAGCAGTCCCCAAGGAGACAGGGATTACGAGCAGTACTTC
>TRBV19|-|TRBJ2-7|many
CASSIGQVSVEQYF
TGTGCCAGTAGTATAGGACAGGTCTCTGTCGAGCAGTACTTC
>TRBV7-9|TRBD1|TRBJ1-2|-
CASSLVGTGLPYGYTF
TGTGCCAGCAGCTTAGTAGGGACAGGGCTTCCCTATGGCTACACCTTC
>TRBV19|-|TRBJ2-7|few
CASSRQAAYEQYF
TGTGCCAGTTCCCGACAGGCCGCCTACGAGCAGTACTTC
>TRBV20-1|-|TRBJ1-3|many
CSARTVSSGNTIYF
TGCAGTGCGCGGACGGTTAGCTCTGGAAACACCATATATTTT
>TRBV30|-|TRBJ1-5|many
CAWGSWSNQPQHF
TGTGCCTGGGGGTCGTGGTCAAATCAGCCCCAGCATTTT
>TRBV28|TRBD2|TRBJ2-3|many
CASSSSGSGTDTQYF
TGTGCCAGCAGCTCTAGCGGGAGTGGCACAGATACGCAGTATTTT
>TRBV27|-|TRBJ2-1|many
CASTKLGGNEQFF
TGTGCCAGCACCAAGCTCGGGGGCAATGAGCAGTTCTTC
>TRBV18|TRBD2|TRBJ2-1|-
CASSPLGTSHNEQFF
TGTGCCAGCTCACCACTGGGGACTAGTCACAATGAGCAGTTCTTC
>TRBV2|-|TRBJ1-6|many
CATQRDNSPLHF
TGTGCCACACAAAGGGATAATTCACCCCTCCACTTT
>TRBV11-2|TRBD2|TRBJ2-3|many
CASSLEIAGGLDTQYF
TGTGCCAGCAGCTTAGAAATAGCGGGGGGCCTAGATACGCAGTATTTT
>TRBV18|-|TRBJ1-1|many
CASSPQGSTEAFF
TGTGCCAGCTCACCACAGGGTTCCACTGAAGCTTTCTTT
>TRBV27|TRBD1|TRBJ2-1|many
CASIPKGAYEQFF
TGTGCCAGCATCCCAAAGGGGGCTTATGAGCAGTTCTTC
>TRBV20-1|-|TRBJ1-1|few
CSARENRAPYTEAFF
TGCAGTGCTAGAGAGAACAGGGCGCCCTACACTGAAGCTTTCTTT
>TRBV6-2/TRBV6-3|-|TRBJ2-3|-
CASSEETSTDTQYF
TGTGCCAGCAGTGAAGAGACAAGCACAGATACGCAGTATTTT
>TRBV7-3|-|TRBJ1-1|many
CASSLTRGQTEAFF
TGTGCCAGCAGCTTAACCCGGGGGCAAACTGAAGCTTTCTTT
>TRBV28|TRBD2|TRBJ2-1|many
CASSSGLAGGLLCF
TGTGCCAGCAGTTCGGGACTAGCGGGGGGCCTCCTTTGTTTC
>TRBV5-1|TRBD2|TRBJ2-7|-
CASSLAPPSSGSGYEQYF
TGCGCCAGCAGCTTGGCCCCCCCCAGCAGCGGGAGTGGCTACGAGCAGTACTTC
>TRBV24-1|-|TRBJ2-2|many
CATSVVANTGELFF
TGTGCCACCAGTGTTGTAGCGAACACCGGGGAGCTGTTTTTT
>TRBV19|-|TRBJ1-2|many
CASRSGSYYGYTF
TGTGCCAGTAGAAGTGGGAGTTACTATGGCTACACCTTC
>TRBV18|-|TRBJ2-7|many
CASSPRGNEQYF
TGTGCCAGCTCACCAAGAGGGAACGAGCAGTACTTC
>TRBV12-3/TRBV12-4|TRBD1|TRBJ1-6|many
CASRETGGPYNSPLHF
TGTGCCAGCAGAGAAACAGGGGGCCCCTATAATTCACCCCTCCACTTT
>TRBV12-3/TRBV12-4|TRBD1|TRBJ2-7|many
CASSGGQGADEQYF
TGTGCCAGCAGTGGGGGACAGGGGGCGGACGAGCAGTACTTC
>TRBV3-1|-|TRBJ1-1|-
CASSQKLGWTEAFF
TGTGCCAGCAGCCAAAAATTAGGATGGACTGAAGCTTTCTTT
>TRBV3-1|TRBD1|TRBJ1-1|many
CASTRTGNTEAFF
TGTGCCAGCACCAGGACAGGGAACACTGAAGCTTTCTTT
>TRBV2|-|TRBJ1-3|many
CASSLEQEASGNTIYF
TGTGCCAGCAGTCTGGAACAGGAAGCCTCTGGAAACACCATATATTTT
>TRBV12-3/TRBV12-4|TRBD2|TRBJ2-3|many
CASNPSGGLTTESTDTQYF
TGTGCCAGCAATCCCTCGGGGGGTCTTACTACAGAGAGCACAGATACGCAGTATTTT
>TRBV28|-|TRBJ2-7|few
CASMDGPGEQYF
TGTGCCAGCATGGATGGGCCGGGGGAGCAGTACTTC
>TRBV28|-|TRBJ1-3|few
CASRGLGNTIYF
TGTGCCAGCAGGGGTCTTGGAAACACCATATATTTT
>TRBV2|TRBD2|TRBJ2-5|many
CASSAGLAGGSGGETQYF
TGTGCCAGCAGTGCGGGGCTAGCGGGAGGAAGCGGCGGCGAGACCCAGTACTTC
>TRBV28|TRBD1|TRBJ1-5|many
CASSLHGQGHQPQHF
TGTGCCAGCAGTTTACATGGACAGGGCCATCAGCCCCAGCATTTT
>TRBV3-1|-|TRBJ2-3|-
CASSRPAGLPDTQYF
TGTGCCAGCAGCCGGCCGGCAGGGCTGCCAGATACGCAGTATTTT
>TRBV27|TRBD1|TRBJ2-7|many
CASSLSHRTGAYEQYF
TGTGCCAGCAGTTTATCGCATAGGACAGGGGCCTACGAGCAGTACTTC
>TRBV11-2|-|TRBJ2-1|few
CASSLNLGTYNEQFF
TGTGCCAGCAGCTTAAATCTTGGCACCTACAATGAGCAGTTCTTC
>TRBV20-1|-|TRBJ1-1|many
CSASPGFTEAFF
TGCAGTGCTAGTCCGGGATTCACTGAAGCTTTCTTT